This note documents a single T cell receptor (beta chain) sequence. The data were obtained in a study of blood T cell repertoires in COVID-19. In the study overall: The origin of the acute and convalescent COVID-19 samples was the United States, Italy and Spain. In each case, the material was cDNA or gDNA derived from T cells, B-cell-depleted T cells, or PBMCs.

Authors' methods: Nucleated cell counts were estimated from reference gene primer amplification. TCRdb's table, derived via immunoSEQ multiplex PCR, lists solely in-frame clones and lacks some. V and J calls and clone size are as listed in that table; D and trimming were resolved from the DNA. Of fewer than 400,000 clones in the sample, 85% to 90% are singletons; the top ten hold 2.5% to 3.5%. The specimen was peripheral blood. The TCR comes from a human donor in a cohort sampled during active COVID-19.

CDR3 region: CASSSGQIDSEKLFF. The CDR3 DNA sequence: TGTGCCAGCTCGTCGGGACAAATTGACAGTGAAAAACTGTTTTTT. V is TRBV18 and J is TRBJ1-4; weak D call: TRBD1 (6 bases). The CDR3 covers 15 residues. V was cut by 6 bases and J by 7 bases, with 18 bases left in between. CDR1 KGHSH and CDR2 LQKENI come from the germline V gene. Together with reference TRBV18 and TRBJ1-4, the CDR3 gives the full variable domain: NAGVMQNPRHLVRRRGQEARLRCSPMKGHSHVYWYRQLPEEGLKFMVYLQKENIIDESGMPKERFSAEFPKEGPSILRIQQVVRGDSAAYFCASSSGQIDSEKLFFGSGTQLSVL.